Given below is one T cell receptor beta chain in context. Its antigen is undetermined. The patients chosen for sequencing had shown expansion of CD8+CD57+ cells (detected by flow cytometry). Everyone among the patients had severe acquired aplastic anemia. The data are from a study of CD8+CD57+ T cells in acquired aplastic anemia. About the research overall: Across the sorted CD4+ and CD8+ cells, DNA amounts averaged about 3.2 ug.

Genomic DNA was employed as the template in profiling TCR beta VDJ and CDR3. TCRdb reanalysed the reads using MiXCR and keeps one entry per CDR3 protein. The sample lists just over 200,000 distinct CDR3 sequences, 55% to 65% occurring once. Study outcomes and limitations: Significance was not reached for CD8+ Simpson's diversity between patients and controls. Patients and controls shared over 25 CD8+ CDR3 sequences, highly expressed in patients.

The TCR was taken from a human donor with aplastic anemia. Material: sorted CD4+, CD8+, or CD8+CD57+ T cells (not recorded which) from PBMCs.

In DNA form, the CDR3 reads TGTGCCAGCAGCTTATATGAAAACACTGAAGCTTTCTTT. This sequence encodes CASSLYENTEAFF. The V call is TRBV7-8, the J call TRBJ1-1; D remains ambiguous. The CDR3 is 13 residues long. V lost 2 bases, J lost 2 bases, and 6 bases lay in between. Germline-derived CDR1 and CDR2 are SGHVS and FQNEAQ.